These 30 T cell receptor beta chains share one sample of origin, sequenced in a study of blood T cell repertoires in COVID-19. TCRdb's copy holds only in-frame clones and misses some; the assay was immunoSEQ multiplex PCR. The sample lists about 320,000 clones, over 70% occurring once. Sequencing input: PBMCs or T cells enriched from blood (not recorded which). Source of these receptors: a man aged 25 to 45 who had recovered from COVID-19.

J is TRBJ2-2 and V is TRBV14; D might be TRBD1 (5 bases). The CDR3 sequence is 14 residues long. V lost 2 bases and J lost 5, with 9 bases in between. Germline-derived CDR1 and CDR2 are SGHDN and FVKESK. CDR3 sequence: CASSQRTTTGELFF. The CDR3 coding sequence is TGTGCCAGCAGCCAACGGACAACAACCGGGGAGCTGTTTTTT. Looking up the rest from reference TRBV14 and TRBJ2-2 gives the full variable domain: EAGVTQFPSHSVIEKGQTVTLRCDPISGHDNLYWYRRVMGKEIKFLLHFVKESKQDESGMPNNRFLAERTGGTYSTLKVQPAELEDSGVYFCASSQRTTTGELFFGEGSRLTVL.

The genes are TRBV6-5 and TRBJ2-7; possible D gene TRBD2, 7 bases. This CDR3 spans 13 amino acids. Germline loops: CDR1 MNHEY, CDR2 SVGAGI. Deletions cut 9 bases from V and 3 bases from J, with 15 bases between. As DNA, the CDR3 is TGTGCCAGTAGGGGGGGGTTTTACTACGAGCAGTACTTC. This gives the protein CASRGGFYYEQYF.

The rearrangement joins TRBV10-3 to TRBJ1-1, with D possibly TRBD1 on 5 matching bases. CDR3 size: 14 residues. Germline V gives CDR1 ENHRY, CDR2 SYGVKD. V was shortened by 3 bases and J by 0 bases, with 8 bases between the two germline ends. The CDR3 sequence is CAISDTGLNTEAFF. CDR3 in DNA: TGTGCCATCAGTGACACAGGACTGAACACTGAAGCTTTCTTT.

The DNA of the CDR3 is TGTGCCAGTAGTTACGGGACAGGGCAAAATCAGCCCCAGCATTTT. It yields the protein CASSYGTGQNQPQHF. The genes are TRBV19 and TRBJ1-5; 9 nucleotides agree with TRBD1. The V and J ends lost 5 bases and 4 bases, in that order; junction bases with no gene match: 6. Germline CDR1 reads LNHDA; CDR2 reads SQIVND (reference sequence). The CDR3 length is 15 residues. The variable domain in full, completed from reference TRBV19 and TRBJ1-5, reads DGGITQSPKYLFRKEGQNVTLSCEQNLNHDAMYWYRQDPGQGLRLIYYSQIVNDFQKGDIAEGYSVSREKKESFPLTVTSAQKNPTAFYLCASSYGTGQNQPQHFGDGTRLSIL.

The genes are TRBV9 and TRBJ2-1; the D gene is possibly TRBD2 (6 bases). The CDR3 has 15 amino acids. Deletions cut 3 bases from V and 0 bases from J, with 10 bases between. The germline gives CDR1 SGDLS, CDR2 YYNGEE. The CDR3, as DNA: TGTGCCAGCAGCGCTGGACTACTCTCCTACAATGAGCAGTTCTTC. Its protein product is CASSAGLLSYNEQFF. Using reference TRBV9 and TRBJ2-1 for the parts outside the CDR3, the full variable domain is DSGVTQTPKHLITATGQRVTLRCSPRSGDLSVYWYQQSLDQGLQFLIQYYNGEERAKGNILERFSAQQFPDLHSELNLSSLELGDSALYFCASSAGLLSYNEQFFGPGTRLTVL.

The genes are TRBV9 and TRBJ2-5; weak D call: TRBD1 (5 bases). From germline, CDR1 is SGDLS and CDR2 YYNGEE. V lost 2 bases to trimming and J lost 4 bases, with 15 bases between them. CDR3 length: 15 residues. The CDR3 protein is CASSVGQVNRETQYF. The CDR3 DNA is TGTGCCAGCAGCGTGGGGCAGGTGAATCGAGAGACCCAGTACTTC.

The rearrangement links TRBV5-5 to TRBJ2-7; no firm D call. This CDR3 is built from 16 residues. The germline V gene encodes CDR1 SGHKS and CDR2 YYEKEE (reference sequence). V was pared by 3 bases and J by 2 bases, with 18 bases between. CDR3 protein: CASSSSLYSQTYEQYF. CDR3 coding DNA: TGTGCCAGCAGCTCAAGCCTGTACAGTCAAACCTACGAGCAGTACTTC.

This clone was seen a single time. This rearrangement joins TRBV11-2 to TRBJ2-3, with D unresolved. Germline V lookup: CDR1 SGHAT, CDR2 FQNNGV. The CDR3 runs to 15 residues. With 5 bases removed from V and 5 bases from J, the gap between germline ends came to 17 bases. The CDR3 DNA is TGTGCCAGCAGCCCCGGGTTGGTGCGGAGAGATACGCAGTATTTT. Translated, it gives CASSPGLVRRDTQYF.

The chain employs TRBV28 and TRBJ2-2, with D possibly matching TRBD2 (6 bases). The CDR3 totals 16 residues. CDR1 is MDHEN and CDR2 is SYDVKM in the germline V gene. V was trimmed by 7 bases and J by 8 bases, leaving 23 bases between them. DNA of the CDR3: TGTGCCAGCACTCCCGCTAGCGAGTCGGGGTTGGGGGAGCTGTTTTTT. Translating it yields CASTPASESGLGELFF.

This clone was recorded a few times. For the CDR3, the DNA is TGCGCCAGCAGCTTGCAAAGCCGCGATACGCAGTATTTT. Translating gives CASSLQSRDTQYF. The chain is built from TRBV5-1 and TRBJ2-3; D remains unclear. The V end lost 1 base, the J end lost 6 bases, and 9 bases lay between the germline ends. CDR1 is SGHRS, CDR2 YFSETQ, per germline. The CDR3 consists of 13 residues.

The rearrangement uses TRBV13 and TRBJ2-7, with 8 bases fitting TRBD1. CDR1 and CDR2 (germline): PRHDT, FYEKMQ (reference sequence). Trimming took 0 bases from V and 3 from J; bases not matched to a gene: 7. The CDR3 consists of 16 residues. The CDR3 nucleotides are TGTGCCAGCAGCTTAGGCCCACAGGGGGGCAGCTACGAGCAGTACTTC. Protein product: CASSLGPQGGSYEQYF.

Only one count was recorded for this clone. The chain has TRBV24-1 and TRBJ2-6, with D possibly matching TRBD1 (5 bases). The V gene lost 7 bases and the J gene lost 0 bases, with 6 bases spanning the gap. CDR1 and CDR2 from the germline V gene are KGHDR and SFDVKD. CDR3 length: 14 amino acids. The DNA of the CDR3 is TGTGCCACCAGCAGGGCCTCTGGGGCCAACGTCCTGACTTTC. Encoded protein: CATSRASGANVLTF.

The chain employs TRBV7-2 and TRBJ2-7; D is perhaps TRBD2 (5 bases). V dropped 0 bases and J dropped 1 base, with 7 bases sitting between them. Germline V lookup: CDR1 SGHTA, CDR2 FQGNSA. There are 14 residues in the CDR3. CDR3 in DNA: TGTGCCAGCAGCTTAGCCAGCGGATCCTACGAGCAGTACTTC. Protein sequence: CASSLASGSYEQYF.

The chain recombines TRBV5-6 with TRBJ1-2; D remains ambiguous. Trimming shortened V by 0 bases and J by 1 base, and 10 bases separated the two germline ends. Germline V gene data show CDR1 as SGHDT and CDR2 as YYEEEE. The CDR3 is 15 residues long. DNA of the CDR3: TGTGCCAGCAGCTTGGGGCAGGTTGATAACTATGGCTACACCTTC. Translating gives CASSLGQVDNYGYTF.

The genes are TRBV2 and TRBJ1-2; D is uncertain. The ends were cut back, 2 bases at V and 5 bases at J, with 9 bases in the middle. Germline V gene data show CDR1 as SNHLY and CDR2 as FYNNEI. The CDR3 runs to 13 residues. The CDR3: CASSESQFYGYTF. The CDR3 DNA reads as TGTGCCAGCAGTGAATCGCAGTTTTATGGCTACACCTTC.

V gene TRBV12-3 or TRBV12-4 combines with J gene TRBJ2-5; D is uncertain. Trimming shortened V by 3 bases and J by 0 bases, and 5 bases separated the two germline ends. This CDR3 has 13 residues. The CDR3 nucleotides read TGTGCCAGCAGTTTTACAGACCAAGAGACCCAGTACTTC. As protein: CASSFTDQETQYF.

DNA for the CDR3: TGTGCCAGCAGCCAAGTCGGGACTAGACTGGGTAATGAGCAGTTCTTC. This codes for CASSQVGTRLGNEQFF. The chain links TRBV3-1 (or the pseudogene TRBV3-2) to TRBJ2-1, with 8 bases lining up with TRBD2. Germline V gene sequence: CDR1 LGHDT, CDR2 YNNKEL (reference sequence). The J segment lost 7 bases and the V segment lost 1 base, leaving 9 bases of the junction unmatched. This CDR3 spans 16 amino acids.

The chain combines TRBV10-3 with TRBJ2-5; unclear D gene. The CDR3 contains 14 residues. Germline values: CDR1 ENHRY, CDR2 SYGVKD. With 2 bases removed from V and 2 bases from J, the gap between germline ends came to 9 bases. CDR3 residues: CAISEGVRQETQYF. DNA of the CDR3: TGTGCCATCAGTGAGGGTGTGCGTCAAGAGACCCAGTACTTC.

This clone was detected ten times or more. The sample carries other DNA sequences with the same CDR3. The chain employs TRBV9 and TRBJ2-5, with 9 bases lining up with TRBD2. Per the germline V gene, CDR1 is SGDLS and CDR2 is YYNGEE. This CDR3 has 16 amino acids. The V segment lost 0 bases and the J segment 1 base; nucleotides outside the gene matches: 4. DNA for the CDR3: TGTGCCAGCAGCGTAGGTGGCGGGGGGGCCCAAGAGACCCAGTACTTC. This codes for CASSVGGGGAQETQYF. The entire variable domain, with the rest obtained from reference TRBV9 and TRBJ2-5, is as follows: DSGVTQTPKHLITATGQRVTLRCSPRSGDLSVYWYQQSLDQGLQFLIQYYNGEERAKGNILERFSAQQFPDLHSELNLSSLELGDSALYFCASSVGGGGAQETQYFGPGTRLLVL.

The rearrangement links TRBV2 to TRBJ2-7; maybe TRBD2 (5 bases). This CDR3 is 13 amino acids long. V lost 4 bases and J 7 bases, leaving 14 bases between the germline ends. Germline lookup yields CDR1 SNHLY and CDR2 FYNNEI. CDR3 nucleotide sequence: TGTGCCAGCAGTGGGACTGTAAGATGGGAGCAGTACTTC. The encoded protein is CASSGTVRWEQYF.

J is TRBJ1-6 and V is TRBV2; 9 bases align to TRBD1. The CDR3 is made up of 16 amino acids. Germline assignment: CDR1 SNHLY and CDR2 FYNNEI. After removal of 6 bases from V and 5 bases from J, the junction contained 8 bases not matched to a gene. CDR3 in amino acids: CASRRPGQGHNSPLHF. The CDR3 DNA follows: TGTGCCAGCAGGCGGCCGGGACAGGGACATAATTCACCCCTCCACTTT.

V and J are TRBV4-1 and TRBJ1-2, with unresolved D. The CDR3 covers 15 residues. The germline V gene encodes CDR1 MGHRA and CDR2 YSYEKL. Trimming removed 3 bases from V and 8 bases from J, with 19 bases in between. The CDR3 DNA reads TGCGCCAGCAGCCAGACCTTATTCGCCCTCGGGGGCTACACCTTC. This translates into CASSQTLFALGGYTF.

This clone showed up just once. The V gene is TRBV4-1, the J gene TRBJ1-1; D not certain. The germline V gene encodes CDR1 MGHRA and CDR2 YSYEKL. V lost 3 bases, J lost 0 bases, and 8 bases lay in between. The CDR3 covers 14 residues. The CDR3 nucleotides are TGCGCCAGCAGCCACGTAGCGATGAACACTGAAGCTTTCTTT. Protein sequence: CASSHVAMNTEAFF.

The chain links TRBV6-6 to TRBJ1-5; 7 positions agree with TRBD1. CDR3 length equals 12 residues. Germline-derived CDR1 and CDR2 are MNHNY and SVGAGI (reference sequence). V was pared by 10 bases and J by 4 bases, with 4 bases of the junction left unmatched. The CDR3 DNA is TGTGCCACCGAGACAGGGAATCAGCCCCAGCATTTT. Translating it yields CATETGNQPQHF.

The chain links TRBV30 to TRBJ1-3; possible D gene TRBD1, 6 bases. The CDR3 covers 13 residues. V was shortened by 2 bases and J by 2 bases, with 7 bases between the two germline ends. Germline V gives CDR1 GTSNPN, CDR2 SVGIG (reference sequence). CDR3 sequence reads: CAWSSGAGNTIYF. The CDR3 bases are TGTGCCTGGAGTTCAGGGGCTGGAAACACCATATATTTT.

The CDR3 spells CASSSDRHYGYTF. CDR3 DNA sequence: TGTGCCAGCAGTTCCGACAGGCACTATGGCTACACCTTC. The chain has TRBV27 and TRBJ1-2, with D tentatively TRBD1 (6 bases). CDR3 length: 13 amino acids. The germline gives CDR1 MNHEY, CDR2 SMNVEV (reference sequence). V lost 4 bases and J lost 3, with 9 bases in between.

This rearrangement joins TRBV12-3 or TRBV12-4 to TRBJ1-4; TRBD1 matches 9 bases. Germline trimming cut 8 bases from V and 7 bases from J; bases unmatched to any gene: 5. The CDR3 spans 13 residues. The DNA of the CDR3 is TGTGCCAGCGGGGGACAGGGTTTTGAAAAACTGTTTTTT. Residues: CASGGQGFEKLFF.

The genes are TRBV7-9 and TRBJ1-4; tentative D call: TRBD1 (6 bases). Germline V gives CDR1 SEHNR, CDR2 FQNEAQ (reference sequence). Trimming took 7 bases from V and 4 from J, leaving 16 bases between them. CDR3 size: 15 residues. In nucleotides, the CDR3 is TGTGCCAGCACCTCCTGGACAGCTAATAATGAAAAACTGTTTTTT. Protein product: CASTSWTANNEKLFF.

In the case of this clone: The DNA is left out, because the CDR3 cannot be placed on it with certainty; the CDR3 is given as TCRdb lists it. This chain links TRBV28 with TRBJ1-1; TRBD1, as called in the table, went unchecked against the DNA. The CDR3 has 12 residues if both end residues are counted. Germline V gene sequence: CDR1 MDHEN, CDR2 SYDVKM. CDR3: CASSSSDRGAFF.

This clone showed up just a few times. The chain recombines TRBV5-1 with TRBJ1-5; D not resolved. CDR3 length: 14 amino acids. Germline CDR1 SGHRS, CDR2 YFSETQ. Trimming removed 0 bases from V and 5 bases from J, with 9 bases in between. The CDR3 DNA reads as TGCGCCAGCAGCTTGGACGGGTTAGATCAGCCCCAGCATTTT. This sequence encodes CASSLDGLDQPQHF.